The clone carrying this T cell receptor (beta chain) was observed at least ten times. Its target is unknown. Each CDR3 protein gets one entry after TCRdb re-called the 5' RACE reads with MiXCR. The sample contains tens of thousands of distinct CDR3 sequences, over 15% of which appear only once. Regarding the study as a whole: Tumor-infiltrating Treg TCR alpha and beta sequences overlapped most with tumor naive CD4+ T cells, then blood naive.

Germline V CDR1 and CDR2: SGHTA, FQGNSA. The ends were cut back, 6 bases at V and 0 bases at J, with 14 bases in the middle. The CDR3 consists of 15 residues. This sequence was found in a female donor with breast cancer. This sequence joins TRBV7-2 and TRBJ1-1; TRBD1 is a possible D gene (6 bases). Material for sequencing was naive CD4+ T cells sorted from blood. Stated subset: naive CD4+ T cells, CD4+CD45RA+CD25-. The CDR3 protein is CASRSHRVLNTEAFF. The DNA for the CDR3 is TGTGCCAGCAGGTCTCACAGGGTATTGAACACTGAAGCTTTCTTT.